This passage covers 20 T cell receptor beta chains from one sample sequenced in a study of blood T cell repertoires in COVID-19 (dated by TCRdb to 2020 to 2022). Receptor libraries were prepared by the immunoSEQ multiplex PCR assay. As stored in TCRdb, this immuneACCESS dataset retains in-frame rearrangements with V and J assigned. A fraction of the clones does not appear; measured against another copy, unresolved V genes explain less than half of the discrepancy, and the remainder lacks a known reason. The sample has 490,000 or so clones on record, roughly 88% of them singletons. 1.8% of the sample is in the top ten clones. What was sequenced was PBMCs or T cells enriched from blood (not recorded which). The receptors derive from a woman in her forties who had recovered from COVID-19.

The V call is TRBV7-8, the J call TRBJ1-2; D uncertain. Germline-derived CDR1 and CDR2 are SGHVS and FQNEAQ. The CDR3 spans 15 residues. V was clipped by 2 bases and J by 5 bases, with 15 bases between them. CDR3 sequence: CASSLRPAEPYGYTF. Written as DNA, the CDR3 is TGTGCCAGCAGCTTACGTCCGGCGGAACCTTATGGCTACACCTTC.

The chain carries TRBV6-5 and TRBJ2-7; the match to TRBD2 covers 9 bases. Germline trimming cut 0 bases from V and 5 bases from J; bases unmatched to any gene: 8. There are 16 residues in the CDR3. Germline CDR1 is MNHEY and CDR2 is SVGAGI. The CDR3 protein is CASSYSGLAGIDEQYF. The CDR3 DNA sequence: TGTGCCAGCAGTTACTCTGGGCTAGCGGGAATAGACGAGCAGTACTTC.

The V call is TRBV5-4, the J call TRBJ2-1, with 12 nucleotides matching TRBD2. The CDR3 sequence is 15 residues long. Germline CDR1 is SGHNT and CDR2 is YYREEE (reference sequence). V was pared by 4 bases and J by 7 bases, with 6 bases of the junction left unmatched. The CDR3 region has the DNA TGTGCCAGCAGCCCTTTGACTAGCGGGAGTAATGAGCAGTTCTTC. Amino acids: CASSPLTSGSNEQFF.

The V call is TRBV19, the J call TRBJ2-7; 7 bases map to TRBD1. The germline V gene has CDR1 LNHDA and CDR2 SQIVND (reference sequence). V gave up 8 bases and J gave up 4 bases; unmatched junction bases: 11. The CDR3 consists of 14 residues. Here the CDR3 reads CASRQETGKYEQYF. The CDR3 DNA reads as TGTGCCAGTCGCCAAGAGACAGGGAAATACGAGCAGTACTTC.

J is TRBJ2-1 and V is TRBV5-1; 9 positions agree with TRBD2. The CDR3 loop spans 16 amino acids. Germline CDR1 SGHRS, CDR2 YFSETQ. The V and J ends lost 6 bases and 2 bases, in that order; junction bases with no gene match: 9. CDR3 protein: CASKDLGGRAYNEQFF. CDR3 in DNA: TGCGCCAGCAAGGACCTCGGCGGGAGGGCCTACAATGAGCAGTTCTTC.

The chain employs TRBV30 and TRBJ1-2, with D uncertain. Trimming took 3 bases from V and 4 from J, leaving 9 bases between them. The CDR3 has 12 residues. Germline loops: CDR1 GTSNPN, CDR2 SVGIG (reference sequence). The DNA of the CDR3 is TGTGCCTGGAGGGAGGGCATCTATGGCTACACCTTC. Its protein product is CAWREGIYGYTF.

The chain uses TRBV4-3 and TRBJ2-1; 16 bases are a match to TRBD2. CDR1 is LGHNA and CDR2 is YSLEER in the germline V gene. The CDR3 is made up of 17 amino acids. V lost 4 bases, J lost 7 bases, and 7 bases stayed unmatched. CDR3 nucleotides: TGCGCCAGCAGCCTGGGACTAGCGGGGGGGTCGAGGAATGAGCAGTTCTTC. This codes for CASSLGLAGGSRNEQFF.

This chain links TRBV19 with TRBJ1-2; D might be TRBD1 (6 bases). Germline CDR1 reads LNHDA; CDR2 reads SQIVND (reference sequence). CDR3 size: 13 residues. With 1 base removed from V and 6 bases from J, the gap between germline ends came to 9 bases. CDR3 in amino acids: CASSIGTADGYTF. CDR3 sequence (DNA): TGTGCCAGTAGTATAGGGACAGCGGATGGCTACACCTTC.

CDR3: CASSQDFAGINTGELFF. In DNA, the CDR3 is TGCGCCAGCAGCCAAGATTTTGCGGGGATAAACACCGGGGAGCTGTTTTTT. This chain uses TRBV4-3 with TRBJ2-2; possible D gene TRBD2, 6 bases. Trimming removed 0 bases at V and 2 bases at J, with 13 bases between. Germline-derived CDR1 and CDR2 are LGHNA and YSLEER. The CDR3 spans 17 residues.

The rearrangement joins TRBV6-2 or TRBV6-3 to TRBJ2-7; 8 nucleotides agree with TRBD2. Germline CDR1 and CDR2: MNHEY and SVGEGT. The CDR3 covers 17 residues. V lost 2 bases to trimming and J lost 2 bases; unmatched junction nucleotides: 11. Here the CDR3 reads CASSYTTASGPTYEQYF. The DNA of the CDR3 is TGTGCCAGCAGTTACACGACCGCTAGCGGGCCAACCTACGAGCAGTACTTC.

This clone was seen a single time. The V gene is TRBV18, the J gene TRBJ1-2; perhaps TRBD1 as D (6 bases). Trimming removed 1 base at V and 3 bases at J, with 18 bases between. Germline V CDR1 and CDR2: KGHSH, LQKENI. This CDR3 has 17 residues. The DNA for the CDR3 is TGTGCCAGCTCACCACGAAGGGACACCGCCTTTGACTATGGCTACACCTTC. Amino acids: CASSPRRDTAFDYGYTF. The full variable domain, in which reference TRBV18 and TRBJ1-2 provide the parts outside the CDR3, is NAGVMQNPRHLVRRRGQEARLRCSPMKGHSHVYWYRQLPEEGLKFMVYLQKENIIDESGMPKERFSAEFPKEGPSILRIQQVVRGDSAAYFCASSPRRDTAFDYGYTFGSGTRLTVV.

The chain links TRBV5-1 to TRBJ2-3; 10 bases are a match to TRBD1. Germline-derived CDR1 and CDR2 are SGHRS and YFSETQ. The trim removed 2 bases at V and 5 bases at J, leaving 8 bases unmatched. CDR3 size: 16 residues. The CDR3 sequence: CASSLTGTGAEDTQYF. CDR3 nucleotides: TGCGCCAGCAGCTTAACCGGGACAGGGGCGGAAGATACGCAGTATTTT.

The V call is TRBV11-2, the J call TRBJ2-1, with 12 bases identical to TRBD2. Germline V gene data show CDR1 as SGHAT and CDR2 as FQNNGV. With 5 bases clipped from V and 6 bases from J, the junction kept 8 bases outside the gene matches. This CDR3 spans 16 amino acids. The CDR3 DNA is TGTGCCAGCAGCCCGACTAGCGGGAGATATGGCAATGAGCAGTTCTTC. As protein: CASSPTSGRYGNEQFF.

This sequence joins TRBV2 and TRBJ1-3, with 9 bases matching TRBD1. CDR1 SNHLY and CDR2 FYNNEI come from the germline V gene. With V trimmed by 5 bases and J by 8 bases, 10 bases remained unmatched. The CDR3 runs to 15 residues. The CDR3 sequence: CASSFTGGGLDTIYF. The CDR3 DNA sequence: TGTGCCAGCAGTTTTACAGGGGGCGGGTTGGACACCATATATTTT.

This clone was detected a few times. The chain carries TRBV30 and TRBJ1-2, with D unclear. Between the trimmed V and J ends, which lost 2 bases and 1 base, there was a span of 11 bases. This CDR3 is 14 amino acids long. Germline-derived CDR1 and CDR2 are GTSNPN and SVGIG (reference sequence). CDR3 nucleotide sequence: TGTGCCTGGAGTTTGCCATCCTATAACTATGGCTACACCTTC. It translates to CAWSLPSYNYGYTF. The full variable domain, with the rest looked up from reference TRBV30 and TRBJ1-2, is SQTIHQWPATLVQPVGSPLSLECTVEGTSNPNLYWYRQAAGRGLQLLFYSVGIGQISSEVPQNLSASRPQDRQFILSSKKLLLSDSGFYLCAWSLPSYNYGYTFGSGTRLTVV.

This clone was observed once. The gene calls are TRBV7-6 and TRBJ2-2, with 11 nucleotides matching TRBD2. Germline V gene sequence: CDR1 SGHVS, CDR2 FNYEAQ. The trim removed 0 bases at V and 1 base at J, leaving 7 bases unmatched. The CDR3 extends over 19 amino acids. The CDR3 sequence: CASSLAVSLAGGNTGELFF. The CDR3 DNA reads TGTGCCAGCAGCTTAGCGGTCTCCCTAGCGGGAGGGAACACCGGGGAGCTGTTTTTT.

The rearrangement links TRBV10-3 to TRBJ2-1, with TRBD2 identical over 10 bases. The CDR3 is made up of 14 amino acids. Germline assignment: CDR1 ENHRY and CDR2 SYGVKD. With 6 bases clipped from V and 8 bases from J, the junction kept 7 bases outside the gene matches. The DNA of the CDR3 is TGTGCCATCAGCCCTAGCGGGAGAAGGGATGAGCAGTTCTTC. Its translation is CAISPSGRRDEQFF.

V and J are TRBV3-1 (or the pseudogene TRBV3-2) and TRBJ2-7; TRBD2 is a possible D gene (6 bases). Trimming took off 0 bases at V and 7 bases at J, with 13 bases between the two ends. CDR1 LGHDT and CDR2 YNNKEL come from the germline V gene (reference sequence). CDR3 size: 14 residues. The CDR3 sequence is CASSQDLVLAEQYF. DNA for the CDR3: TGTGCCAGCAGCCAAGATTTGGTGCTAGCGGAGCAGTACTTC.

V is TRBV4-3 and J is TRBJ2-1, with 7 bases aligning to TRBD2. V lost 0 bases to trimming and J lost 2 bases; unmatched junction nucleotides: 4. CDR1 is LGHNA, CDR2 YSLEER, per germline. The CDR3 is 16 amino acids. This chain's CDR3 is CASSQDREVTYNEQFF. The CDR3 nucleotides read TGCGCCAGCAGCCAAGATCGGGAGGTTACCTACAATGAGCAGTTCTTC.

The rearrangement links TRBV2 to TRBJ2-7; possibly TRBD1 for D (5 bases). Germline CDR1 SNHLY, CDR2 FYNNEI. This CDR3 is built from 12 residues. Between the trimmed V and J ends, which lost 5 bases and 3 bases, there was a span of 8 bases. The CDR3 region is CASSQGNYEQYF. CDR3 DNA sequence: TGTGCCAGCAGTCAGGGAAACTACGAGCAGTACTTC.